Listed below are T cell receptor beta chains from one sample, sequenced in a study of control samples from healthy donors and cancer patients. Using immunoSEQ multiplex PCR, the repertoire was profiled, and TCRdb retains in-frame clones only, with some absent. The data contain roughly 98,000 clones, around 80% of them singletons. Sequenced: blood. The receptors were sampled from an older woman in good health. Both conserved end residues are part of each CDR3. The order of the fields is J gene, clone size, V gene, CDR3 protein. The size of a clone is reported for some rows only, either as once, few or many, or as a class for expanded clones.

j_call: TRBJ2-5
clone_size: -
v_call: TRBV3-1/TRBV3-2
cdr3_aa: CASRSGGHGETQYF

j_call: TRBJ2-7
clone_size: -
v_call: TRBV7-8
cdr3_aa: CASSLGSYEQYF

j_call: TRBJ2-2
clone_size: -
v_call: TRBV19
cdr3_aa: CASSIPLGGNTGELFF

j_call: TRBJ1-1
clone_size: -
v_call: TRBV24-1
cdr3_aa: CATSDRKAFF

j_call: TRBJ1-6
clone_size: -
v_call: TRBV27
cdr3_aa: CASSWDGYNSPLHF

j_call: TRBJ2-3
clone_size: -
v_call: TRBV7-7
cdr3_aa: CASSLHWADTQYF

j_call: TRBJ1-4
clone_size: -
v_call: TRBV21-1
cdr3_aa: CASSKDHSGTVNEKLFF

j_call: TRBJ2-7
clone_size: -
v_call: TRBV7-9
cdr3_aa: CASSSSTYGWQYF

j_call: TRBJ2-1
clone_size: -
v_call: TRBV11-2
cdr3_aa: CASSFTSGEYNEQFF

j_call: TRBJ2-5
clone_size: -
v_call: TRBV27
cdr3_aa: CASSPSSVVETQYF

j_call: TRBJ1-4
clone_size: -
v_call: TRBV6-5
cdr3_aa: CASMDGAGRNEKLFF

j_call: TRBJ1-1
clone_size: -
v_call: TRBV25-1
cdr3_aa: CASSRSTGTDEAFF

j_call: TRBJ1-2
clone_size: -
v_call: TRBV5-1
cdr3_aa: CASKVDSSSLYGYTF

j_call: TRBJ1-5
clone_size: -
v_call: TRBV2
cdr3_aa: CASSDQAYSNQPQHF

j_call: TRBJ2-3
clone_size: -
v_call: TRBV5-1
cdr3_aa: CASSSWTASTDTQYF

j_call: TRBJ2-1
clone_size: -
v_call: TRBV28
cdr3_aa: CASSLGGVTYNEQFF

j_call: TRBJ1-2
clone_size: -
v_call: TRBV13
cdr3_aa: CASSPNRGPNYGYTF

j_call: TRBJ1-4
clone_size: once
v_call: TRBV5-6
cdr3_aa: CASSLADRGHEKLFF

j_call: TRBJ1-5
clone_size: -
v_call: TRBV28
cdr3_aa: CASRWGSGTNQPQHF

j_call: TRBJ1-4
clone_size: -
v_call: TRBV5-1
cdr3_aa: CASSPGGSNEKLFF

j_call: TRBJ2-6
clone_size: -
v_call: TRBV5-6
cdr3_aa: CASSLAVISGANVLTF

j_call: TRBJ2-2
clone_size: -
v_call: TRBV25-1
cdr3_aa: CASSEDRVGELFF

j_call: TRBJ2-2
clone_size: -
v_call: TRBV28
cdr3_aa: CASGGRYGTGELFF

j_call: TRBJ1-1
clone_size: -
v_call: TRBV3-1/TRBV3-2
cdr3_aa: CASSQDRGRNTEAFF

j_call: TRBJ2-1
clone_size: few
v_call: TRBV9
cdr3_aa: CASNRQGSSYNEQFF

j_call: TRBJ1-6
clone_size: -
v_call: TRBV28
cdr3_aa: CASSFSRQVDSPLHF

j_call: TRBJ2-7
clone_size: -
v_call: TRBV19
cdr3_aa: CASSPRTGGSEQYF

j_call: TRBJ1-2
clone_size: -
v_call: TRBV10-3
cdr3_aa: CAISEQGPYGYTF

j_call: TRBJ1-6
clone_size: -
v_call: TRBV3-1/TRBV3-2
cdr3_aa: CASSQDPGRYSPLHF

j_call: TRBJ1-4
clone_size: -
v_call: TRBV19
cdr3_aa: CASSRTAANEKLFF

j_call: TRBJ2-7
clone_size: -
v_call: TRBV27
cdr3_aa: CASSPGTGYEQYF

j_call: TRBJ2-2
clone_size: -
v_call: TRBV6-5
cdr3_aa: CASRAAGSTGELFF

j_call: TRBJ1-4
clone_size: -
v_call: TRBV7-9
cdr3_aa: CASSLAQGRIGNEKLFF

j_call: TRBJ2-7
clone_size: -
v_call: TRBV29-1
cdr3_aa: CSVVTGTYEQYF

j_call: TRBJ2-7
clone_size: -
v_call: TRBV28
cdr3_aa: CASSLTALGYEQYF

j_call: TRBJ1-2
clone_size: few
v_call: TRBV4-1
cdr3_aa: CASSQEGGSNYGYTF

j_call: TRBJ2-5
clone_size: few
v_call: TRBV5-1
cdr3_aa: CASSLETGGRSETQYF

j_call: TRBJ1-2
clone_size: -
v_call: TRBV28
cdr3_aa: CASTLGGDPYGYTF

j_call: TRBJ2-5
clone_size: once
v_call: TRBV7-2
cdr3_aa: CASSPEGTGGFVETQYF

j_call: TRBJ2-1
clone_size: -
v_call: TRBV5-1
cdr3_aa: CASSRGQTSYNEQFF

j_call: TRBJ2-1
clone_size: -
v_call: TRBV20-1
cdr3_aa: CSASRASEQFF

j_call: TRBJ1-5
clone_size: -
v_call: TRBV4-1
cdr3_aa: CASSSGNPPPAQHF

j_call: TRBJ1-2
clone_size: -
v_call: TRBV28
cdr3_aa: CASSRTVVISGYTF

j_call: TRBJ1-4
clone_size: -
v_call: TRBV9
cdr3_aa: CASSVDSANEKLFF

j_call: TRBJ2-7
clone_size: -
v_call: TRBV7-2
cdr3_aa: CASSLATLQREQYF

j_call: TRBJ1-1
clone_size: -
v_call: TRBV5-4
cdr3_aa: CASSFKVNTEAFF

j_call: TRBJ2-3
clone_size: -
v_call: TRBV24-1
cdr3_aa: CATSDLGRSTDTQYF

j_call: TRBJ1-1
clone_size: -
v_call: TRBV7-9
cdr3_aa: CASSYRVNTEAFF

j_call: TRBJ2-6
clone_size: -
v_call: TRBV7-6
cdr3_aa: CASSLNRGAGANVLTF

j_call: TRBJ2-3
clone_size: -
v_call: TRBV11-3
cdr3_aa: CASSLDHNLNTDTQYF

j_call: TRBJ2-5
clone_size: few
v_call: TRBV10-1
cdr3_aa: CASSESPEVGTQYF

j_call: TRBJ1-3
clone_size: -
v_call: TRBV4-2
cdr3_aa: CASSQAGTGGNTIYF

j_call: TRBJ1-2
clone_size: -
v_call: TRBV19
cdr3_aa: CASSIGVVRGEDYGYTF

j_call: TRBJ2-2
clone_size: -
v_call: TRBV29-1
cdr3_aa: CSVAQANTGELFF